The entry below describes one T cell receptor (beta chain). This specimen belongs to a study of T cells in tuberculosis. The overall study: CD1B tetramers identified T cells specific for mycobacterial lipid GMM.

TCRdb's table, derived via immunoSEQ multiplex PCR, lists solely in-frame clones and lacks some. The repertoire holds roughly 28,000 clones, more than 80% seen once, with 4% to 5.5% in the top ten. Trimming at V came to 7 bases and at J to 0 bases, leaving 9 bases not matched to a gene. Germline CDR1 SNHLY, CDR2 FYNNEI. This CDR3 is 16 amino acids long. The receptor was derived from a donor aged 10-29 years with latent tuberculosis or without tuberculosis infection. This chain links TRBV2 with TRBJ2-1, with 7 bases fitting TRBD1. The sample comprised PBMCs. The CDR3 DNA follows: TGTGCCAGCATGCATGGGGGACAGACCTCCTACAATGAGCAGTTCTTC. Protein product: CASMHGGQTSYNEQFF.